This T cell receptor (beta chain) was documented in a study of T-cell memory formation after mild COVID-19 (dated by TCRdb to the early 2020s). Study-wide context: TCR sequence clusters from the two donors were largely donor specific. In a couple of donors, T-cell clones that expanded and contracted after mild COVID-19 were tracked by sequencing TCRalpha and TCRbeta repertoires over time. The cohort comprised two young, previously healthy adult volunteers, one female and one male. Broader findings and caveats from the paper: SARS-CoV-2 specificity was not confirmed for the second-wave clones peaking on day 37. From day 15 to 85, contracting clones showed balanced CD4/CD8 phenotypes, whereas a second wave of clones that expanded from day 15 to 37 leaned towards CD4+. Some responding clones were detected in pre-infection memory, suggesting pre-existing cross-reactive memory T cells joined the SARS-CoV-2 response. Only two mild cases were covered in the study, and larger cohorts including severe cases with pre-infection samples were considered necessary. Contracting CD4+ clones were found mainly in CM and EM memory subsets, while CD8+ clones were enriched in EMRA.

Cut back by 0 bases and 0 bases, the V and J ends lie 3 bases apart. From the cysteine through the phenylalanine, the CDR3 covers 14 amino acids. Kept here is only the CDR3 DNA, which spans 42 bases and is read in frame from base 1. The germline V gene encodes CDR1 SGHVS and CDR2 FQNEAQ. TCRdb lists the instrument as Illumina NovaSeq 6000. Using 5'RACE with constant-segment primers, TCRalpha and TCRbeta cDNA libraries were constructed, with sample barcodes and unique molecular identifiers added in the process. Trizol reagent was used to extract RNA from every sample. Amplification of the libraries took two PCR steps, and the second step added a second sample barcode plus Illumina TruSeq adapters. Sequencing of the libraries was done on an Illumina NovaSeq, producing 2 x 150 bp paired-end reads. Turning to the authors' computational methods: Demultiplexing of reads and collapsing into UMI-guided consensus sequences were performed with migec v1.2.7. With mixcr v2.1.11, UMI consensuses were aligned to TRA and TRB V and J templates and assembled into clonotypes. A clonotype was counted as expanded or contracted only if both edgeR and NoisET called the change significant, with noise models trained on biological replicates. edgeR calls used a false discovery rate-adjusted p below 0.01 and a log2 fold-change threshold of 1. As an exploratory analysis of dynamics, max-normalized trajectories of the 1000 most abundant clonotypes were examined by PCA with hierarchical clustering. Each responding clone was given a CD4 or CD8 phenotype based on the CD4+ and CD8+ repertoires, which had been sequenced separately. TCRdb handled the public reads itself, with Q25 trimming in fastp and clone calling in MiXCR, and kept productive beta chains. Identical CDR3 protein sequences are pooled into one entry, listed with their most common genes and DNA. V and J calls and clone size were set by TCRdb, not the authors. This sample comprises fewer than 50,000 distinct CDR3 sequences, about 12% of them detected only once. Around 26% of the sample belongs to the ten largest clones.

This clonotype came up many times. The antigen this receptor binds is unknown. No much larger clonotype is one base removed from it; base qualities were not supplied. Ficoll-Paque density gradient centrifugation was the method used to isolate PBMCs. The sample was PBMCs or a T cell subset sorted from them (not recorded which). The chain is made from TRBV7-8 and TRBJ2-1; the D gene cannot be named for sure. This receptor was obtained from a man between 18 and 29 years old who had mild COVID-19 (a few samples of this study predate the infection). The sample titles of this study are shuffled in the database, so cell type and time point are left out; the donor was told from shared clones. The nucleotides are TGTGCCAGCAGCTTAGCAGGCTCCTACAATGAGCAGTTCTTC. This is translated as CASSLAGSYNEQFF.